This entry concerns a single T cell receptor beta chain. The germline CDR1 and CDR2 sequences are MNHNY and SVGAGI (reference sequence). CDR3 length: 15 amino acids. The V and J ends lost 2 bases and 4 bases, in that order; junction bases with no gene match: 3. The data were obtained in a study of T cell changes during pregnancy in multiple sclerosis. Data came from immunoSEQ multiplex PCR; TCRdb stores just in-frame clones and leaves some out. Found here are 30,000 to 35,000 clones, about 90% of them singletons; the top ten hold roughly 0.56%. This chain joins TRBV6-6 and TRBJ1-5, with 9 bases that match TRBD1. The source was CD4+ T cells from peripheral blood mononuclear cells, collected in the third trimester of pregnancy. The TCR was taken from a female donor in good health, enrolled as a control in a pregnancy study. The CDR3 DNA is TGTGCCAGCAGTTACGGGGGGACAGGGAATCAGCCCCAGCATTTT. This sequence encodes CASSYGGTGNQPQHF.